This T cell receptor beta chain was sequenced during a study of T-cell memory formation after mild COVID-19. Sample barcodes and UMIs were carried by the TCR alpha and TCR beta cDNA libraries that 5'RACE generated with constant-segment primers. Using its own MiXCR run on the 5' RACE reads, TCRdb lists one record per CDR3 protein. The table lists hundreds of thousands of distinct CDR3 sequences, 15% to 20% of them singletons. Worth noting for this clonotype: The antigen is undetermined.

Study observations and caveats: Pre-infection memory contained some responding clones, which suggested that cross-reactive memory had joined.

The sequencing sample was made of PBMCs or a T cell subset sorted from them (not recorded which). The sequence was obtained from an adult woman who had mild COVID-19 (a few samples of this study predate the infection). Cell type and time point are not known.

In nucleotides, the CDR3 is TGTGCCAGCAGCCCGGGACTAGAGCAGGGTGAGCAGTTCTTC. Amino acid sequence: CASSPGLEQGEQFF. This rearrangement joins TRBV12-3 or TRBV12-4 to TRBJ2-1; 8 bases are shared with TRBD2. This CDR3 spans 14 amino acids. The J segment lost 9 bases and the V segment lost 6 bases, leaving 10 bases of the junction unmatched.